Presented here are 29 T cell receptor beta chains from one specimen sequenced in a study of Graves' ophthalmopathy and Graves' hyperthyroidism. RNA transcripts served as template for amplifying TCR beta CDR3 sequences. The first round was an RT-PCR with HTBI primers, and the second round was a multiplex PCR. TCRdb ran MiXCR on the multiplex PCR reads and lists one entry per CDR3 protein. This table holds about 370,000 distinct CDR3 sequences, 17% found once. The sequenced sample consisted of peripheral blood. The receptors derive from an adult woman with stable Graves' hyperthyroidism.

This clonotype was seen many times. The rearrangement links TRBV2 to TRBJ1-1, with 9 bases aligning to TRBD1. V trimming: 6 bases; J trimming: 0 bases; junction bases outside the gene matches: 8. The germline gives CDR1 SNHLY, CDR2 FYNNEI. The CDR3 extends over 16 amino acids. CDR3 sequence (DNA): TGTGCCAGCAGGCAGGACAGGGGCGGGGTGAACACTGAAGCTTTCTTT. It specifies CASRQDRGGVNTEAFF. Full variable domain (remainder filled in from reference TRBV2 and TRBJ1-1): EPEVTQTPSHQVTQMGQEVILRCVPISNHLYFYWYRQILGQKVEFLVSFYNNEISEKSEIFDDQFSVERPDGSNFTLKIRSTKLEDSAMYFCASRQDRGGVNTEAFFGQGTRLTVV.

V gene TRBV12-3 or TRBV12-4 combines with J gene TRBJ1-1; the D is unclear. Trimming removed 5 bases at V and 7 bases at J, with 11 bases between. The CDR3 consists of 12 residues. The CDR3 DNA follows: TGTGCCAGCAGTCCCAGTGGATATGAAGCTTTCTTT. Residues: CASSPSGYEAFF.

Ten or more counts support this clonotype. The rearrangement joins TRBV15 to TRBJ1-3; D remains ambiguous. CDR3 length: 13 amino acids. The V gene lost 5 bases and the J gene lost 4 bases, with 9 bases spanning the gap. Germline lookup yields CDR1 LNHNV and CDR2 YYDKDF (reference sequence). In DNA, the CDR3 is TGTGCCACCAGCCGTGAGCGGGGAAACACCATATATTTT. Amino acids: CATSRERGNTIYF. Using reference TRBV15 and TRBJ1-3 for the parts outside the CDR3, the full variable domain is DAMVIQNPRYQVTQFGKPVTLSCSQTLNHNVMYWYQQKSSQAPKLLFHYYDKDFNNEADTPDNFQSRRPNTSFCFLDIRSPGLGDTAMYLCATSRERGNTIYFGEGSWLTVV.

To note about this clonotype: This may come from a read error, since a much larger clone is one base off. This chain uses TRBV28 with TRBJ2-5; the D gene is possibly TRBD1 (6 bases). Germline CDR1 reads MDHEN; CDR2 reads SYDVKM. The V end was cut by 2 bases, the J end by 3 bases, with 13 bases between. This CDR3 is 15 amino acids long. This chain's CDR3 is CASSLPNRDEETQYF. The CDR3 coding sequence is TGTGCCAGCAGTTTACCCAACAGGGACGAAGAGACCCAGTACTTC.

There are many counts of this clonotype. The chain is built from TRBV7-8 and TRBJ2-6, with no clear D. Deletions cut 4 bases from V and 4 bases from J, with 14 bases between. From germline, CDR1 is SGHVS and CDR2 FQNEAQ. The CDR3 extends over 16 amino acids. The CDR3 coding sequence is TGTGCCAGCAGCTCGACGGCGGATTCCGGGGCCAACGTCCTGACTTTC. This translates into CASSSTADSGANVLTF.

This clonotype appeared many times. The gene calls are TRBV20-1 and TRBJ1-1, with D maybe TRBD1 (5 bases). V lost 6 bases, J lost 3 bases, and 17 bases lay in between. CDR1 and CDR2 (germline): DFQATT, SNEGSKA (reference sequence). The CDR3 runs to 14 residues. Written as DNA, the CDR3 is TGCAGTGCCAATCAGTGGGGGGAGGACACTGAAGCTTTCTTT. Translating gives CSANQWGEDTEAFF.

The J gene is TRBJ2-7, the V gene TRBV2; D could derive from TRBD1 or TRBD2 (5 bases each). V was clipped by 6 bases and J by 2 bases, with 14 bases between them. This CDR3 contains 14 residues. From germline, CDR1 is SNHLY and CDR2 FYNNEI. The CDR3 coding sequence is TGTGCCAGCAGAAAAAGGGACGGCCCCTACGAGCAGTACTTC. Protein product: CASRKRDGPYEQYF. The variable domain in full, completed from reference TRBV2 and TRBJ2-7, reads EPEVTQTPSHQVTQMGQEVILRCVPISNHLYFYWYRQILGQKVEFLVSFYNNEISEKSEIFDDQFSVERPDGSNFTLKIRSTKLEDSAMYFCASRKRDGPYEQYFGPGTRLTVT.

The table lists this clonotype with many counts. The V and J genes are TRBV28 and TRBJ2-7; maybe TRBD1 (5 bases). The V and J ends lost 6 bases and 3 bases respectively, with 12 bases between them. Germline V gives CDR1 MDHEN, CDR2 SYDVKM. CDR3 length: 13 residues. CDR3 DNA: TGTGCCAGCAGAAGGCCGGACATCTACGAGCAGTACTTC. This gives the protein CASRRPDIYEQYF.

The table lists this clonotype with many counts. The chain couples TRBV11-2 to TRBJ1-2; D gene ambiguous. The CDR3 consists of 13 residues. Germline CDR1 is SGHAT and CDR2 is FQNNGV. Trimming took off 3 bases at V and 6 bases at J, with 11 bases between the two ends. This CDR3 is CASSFWQDHGYTF. DNA of the CDR3: TGTGCCAGCAGCTTTTGGCAGGATCATGGCTACACCTTC.

This clonotype has just a few counts. This may come from a read error, since a much larger clone is one base off. The chain joins TRBV7-2 to TRBJ1-1; D possibly corresponds to TRBD1 (6 bases). The CDR3 spans 14 residues. V was trimmed by 5 bases and J by 1 base, leaving 11 bases between them. Per the germline V gene, CDR1 is SGHTA and CDR2 is FQGNSA. The CDR3 coding sequence is TGTGCCAGCAGCACGGACAGCCGGAACACTGAAGCTTTCTTT. Amino acids: CASSTDSRNTEAFF.

This clonotype was counted ten times or more. The chain is built from TRBV6-5 and TRBJ1-5, with D unresolved. This CDR3 has 14 residues. In germline, CDR1 is MNHEY, CDR2 SVGAGI. V lost 7 bases and J lost 5, with 15 bases in between. CDR3 region: CASKGSFEDQPQHF. DNA of the CDR3: TGTGCCAGCAAGGGCAGCTTCGAAGATCAGCCCCAGCATTTT.

This clonotype was detected ten times or more. V usage is TRBV6-2 or TRBV6-3 and J usage is TRBJ2-7; D uncertain. Per the germline V gene, CDR1 is MNHEY and CDR2 is SVGEGT. The V end lost 5 bases, the J end lost 3 bases, and 8 bases lay between the germline ends. This CDR3 contains 12 residues. CDR3 in DNA: TGTGCCAGCAGTCCCTTTAACTACGAGCAGTACTTC. This encodes CASSPFNYEQYF.

The sample holds many counts of this clonotype. The DNA is omitted, as the CDR3 cannot be located on it reliably, and the CDR3 follows TCRdb's listing. CDR3 sequence: CVKGYICYEQYF. The V gene is TRBV19, the J gene TRBJ2-7; TRBD1, as called in the table, went unchecked against the DNA. Germline V gives CDR1 LNHDA, CDR2 SQIVND (reference sequence). The CDR3 sequence runs 12 residues, both termini included.

This clonotype was counted ten times or more. The CDR3 loop reads CASTQRETGELFF. DNA for the CDR3: TGTGCCAGTACCCAGCGGGAGACCGGGGAGCTGTTTTTT. The chain links TRBV19 to TRBJ2-2, with 8 bases matching TRBD2. Germline lookup yields CDR1 LNHDA and CDR2 SQIVND (reference sequence). After removal of 7 bases from V and 5 bases from J, the junction contained 3 bases not matched to a gene. This CDR3 spans 13 amino acids.

This chain connects TRBV5-6 to TRBJ1-3; D gene ambiguous. CDR1 is SGHDT and CDR2 is YYEEEE in the germline V gene. V was cut by 4 bases and J by 4 bases, with 18 bases left in between. This CDR3 region has 16 residues. CDR3 nucleotide sequence: TGTGCCAGCAGCCGCAGGAACCCTGAACCCGGAAACACCATATATTTT. This encodes CASSRRNPEPGNTIYF. Looking up the rest from reference TRBV5-6 and TRBJ1-3 gives the full variable domain: DAGVTQSPTHLIKTRGQQVTLRCSPKSGHDTVSWYQQALGQGPQFIFQYYEEEERQRGNFPDRFSGHQFPNYSSELNVNALLLGDSALYLCASSRRNPEPGNTIYFGEGSWLTVV.

This clonotype was observed many times. V is TRBV12-3 or TRBV12-4 and J is TRBJ2-5; 8 bases map to TRBD1. Trimming took 3 bases from V and 4 from J; bases not matched to a gene: 4. The CDR3 has 14 amino acids. CDR3 sequence: CASSLAGGLETQYF. The CDR3 DNA reads as TGTGCCAGCAGTTTGGCAGGGGGCTTAGAGACCCAGTACTTC.

The rearrangement uses TRBV6-4 and TRBJ1-2; D is uncertain. This CDR3 comprises 15 residues. Looked up from germline, CDR1 is MRHNA and CDR2 is SNTAGT. V was cut by 6 bases and J by 4 bases, with 18 bases left in between. CDR3 in DNA: TGTGCCAGCAGCCCGTCACGGCGGGCCGGCTATGGCTACACCTTC. It encodes CASSPSRRAGYGYTF.

V gene TRBV12-3 or TRBV12-4 combines with J gene TRBJ2-7, with TRBD2 identical over 10 bases. The length of the CDR3 is 18 residues. V was clipped by 4 bases and J by 6 bases; unmatched bases: 18. The CDR3 protein is CASSYDRGFGTSVTEQYF. The CDR3 DNA reads as TGTGCCAGCAGTTACGACCGCGGTTTTGGGACTAGCGTGACCGAGCAGTACTTC.

This clonotype came up many times. The CDR3 region has the DNA TGTGCCAGCACCCTTGACAGCTCCTATAATTCACCCCTCCACTTT. Its translation: CASTLDSSYNSPLHF. V gene TRBV6-1 combines with J gene TRBJ1-6; D may be TRBD1 (5 bases). This CDR3 is built from 15 residues. V shed 7 bases and J shed 0 bases, with 10 bases lying between them. Germline V lookup: CDR1 MNHNS, CDR2 SASEGT.

At least ten counts were recorded for this clonotype. The gene calls are TRBV24-1 and TRBJ2-7; a possible D gene is TRBD2 (5 bases). This CDR3 spans 14 amino acids. Deletions cut 9 bases from V and 0 bases from J, with 14 bases between. The germline V gene encodes CDR1 KGHDR and CDR2 SFDVKD. The CDR3 protein is CATSRDGNSYEQYF. The CDR3 DNA sequence: TGTGCCACCTCCCGCGACGGGAACTCCTACGAGCAGTACTTC.

This clonotype was detected ten times or more. The J gene is TRBJ1-2, the V gene TRBV20-1, with unresolved D. Germline loops: CDR1 DFQATT, CDR2 SNEGSKA (reference sequence). Trimming left V 4 bases short and J 4 bases short, with 4 bases between. This CDR3 spans 10 amino acids. CDR3 DNA sequence: TGCAGTGCTAAGAGCTATGGCTACACCTTC. Its protein product is CSAKSYGYTF.

This sequence joins TRBV3-1 and TRBJ2-5; D not resolved. Germline CDR1 is LGHDT and CDR2 is YNNKEL (reference sequence). The CDR3 runs 14 residues. The V and J ends lost 1 base and 3 bases respectively, with 9 bases between them. The CDR3 DNA is TGTGCCAGCAGCCAAGCTGGCAGTAAAGAGACCCAGTACTTC. The encoded protein is CASSQAGSKETQYF.

This rearrangement joins TRBV6-1 to TRBJ1-2; D perhaps matches TRBD1 (5 bases). Germline CDR1 MNHNS, CDR2 SASEGT. The CDR3 extends over 13 amino acids. Trimming took 5 bases from V and 4 from J, leaving 11 bases between them. The CDR3 coding sequence is TGTGCCAGCAGTCCGGGACGGATCTATGGCTACACCTTC. It encodes CASSPGRIYGYTF.

The rearrangement links TRBV7-2 to TRBJ2-5; a weak D match, TRBD1 (6 bases). This CDR3 spans 15 amino acids. Germline V gene data show CDR1 as SGHTA and CDR2 as FQGNSA. Trimming removed 6 bases from V and 5 bases from J, with 19 bases in between. The CDR3 here is CASSADRPTGETQYF. The CDR3 DNA reads TGTGCCAGCAGTGCCGACAGACCCACAGGGGAGACCCAGTACTTC. Complete variable domain (other parts from reference TRBV7-2 and TRBJ2-5): GAGVSQSPSNKVTEKGKDVELRCDPISGHTALYWYRQSLGQGLEFLIYFQGNSAPDKSGLPSDRFSAERTGGSVSTLTIQRTQQEDSAVYLCASSADRPTGETQYFGPGTRLLVL.

Ten or more counts support this clonotype. The chain carries TRBV7-2 and TRBJ2-2, with D unclear. CDR1 and CDR2 from the germline V gene are SGHTA and FQGNSA. There are 14 residues in the CDR3. Trimming removed 1 base at V and 5 bases at J, with 8 bases between. The CDR3 region is CASSLGIETGELFF. The CDR3 region has the DNA TGTGCCAGCAGCTTAGGGATTGAAACCGGGGAGCTGTTTTTT.

This clonotype was detected many times. V gene TRBV6-4 combines with J gene TRBJ2-5; 14 bases map to TRBD2. CDR3 length: 18 amino acids. After removal of 7 bases from V and 5 bases from J, the junction contained 15 bases not matched to a gene. Germline values: CDR1 MRHNA, CDR2 SNTAGT. As DNA, the CDR3 is TGTGCCAGCAAGGGACTAGCGGGAGCGGAGTTTGTGAAGGAGACCCAGTACTTC. Translating it yields CASKGLAGAEFVKETQYF.

The rearrangement links TRBV12-3 or TRBV12-4 to TRBJ2-5; the D call may be TRBD1 or TRBD2 (6 bases each). Trimming removed 5 bases at V and 4 bases at J, with 11 bases between. CDR3 size: 13 residues. The CDR3 DNA reads TGTGCCAGCAGTCGGAGGGGGGTAGAGACCCAGTACTTC. Encoded protein: CASSRRGVETQYF.

This clonotype was detected ten times or more. This chain connects TRBV30 to TRBJ2-7; TRBD1 might be the D (5 bases). Trimming cost V 0 bases and J 3 bases, with 15 bases left between them. This CDR3 is built from 15 residues. The germline V gene encodes CDR1 GTSNPN and CDR2 SVGIG (reference sequence). The CDR3 is CAWSVEPRQGYEQYF. The CDR3 region has the DNA TGTGCCTGGAGTGTAGAGCCGCGCCAGGGCTACGAGCAGTACTTC.

The V and J genes are TRBV27 and TRBJ2-7; TRBD1 matches 9 bases. Germline CDR1 is MNHEY and CDR2 is SMNVEV (reference sequence). CDR3 length: 16 amino acids. Losses at the gene ends were 2 bases for V and 2 bases for J; bases not matched to a gene: 7. CDR3 residues: CASSLRTGAGTYEQYF. The CDR3 bases are TGTGCCAGCAGTTTAAGGACAGGGGCTGGGACCTACGAGCAGTACTTC.